This is a list of T cell receptor beta chains from one sample in a study of CD8+ T cells in alopecia areata. Generated by immunoSEQ multiplex PCR, the TCRdb table keeps only in-frame clones and is missing some. The table lists fewer than 250,000 clones, around two fifths of them singletons. The sequencing here drew on CD4+ T cells sorted from blood, taken at approximately week 36, from a patient treated with tofacitinib. All receptors come from a human donor with alopecia areata. Each CDR3 is given with its conserved first and last residue. A D gene is named only where the DNA matches it firmly. Clone size is given for some rows only: seen once, a few or many times, or a class if the clone is expanded.

abundance	v_gene	d_gene	j_gene	CDR3nt	CDR3aa
-	TRBV15	TRBD2	TRBJ2-3	TGTGCCACCAGCAGAGATCAACGAAGCGGGAGACTCCCAGATACGCAGTATTTT	CATSRDQRSGRLPDTQYF
-	TRBV2	-	TRBJ2-7	TGTGCCAGCAGTCGGGCAGGGACCTACGAGCAGTACTTC	CASSRAGTYEQYF
-	TRBV19	-	TRBJ2-5	TGTGCCAGTAGTATTACGGGCAGGCAAGAGACCCAGTACTTC	CASSITGRQETQYF
few	TRBV2	TRBD1	TRBJ1-4	TGTGCCAGCAGCGAACCCTCGGGACAGGCCAATGAAAAACTGTTTTTT	CASSEPSGQANEKLFF
few	TRBV29-1	TRBD1	TRBJ2-7	TGCAGCGTTGATCCCGGGACAGGGGGCCACGAGCAGTACTTC	CSVDPGTGGHEQYF
-	TRBV9	-	TRBJ2-5	TGTGCCAGCAGCGTAGCAACAGGGCGGGAGACCCAGTACTTC	CASSVATGRETQYF
-	TRBV7-2	-	TRBJ2-1	TGTGCCAGCAGCTACGCTAGTACGGATGAGCAGTTCTTC	CASSYASTDEQFF
-	TRBV7-6	-	TRBJ1-5	TGTGCCAGCAGCTTAGGGGAATGGGGACAGCCCCAGCATTTT	CASSLGEWGQPQHF
-	TRBV15	-	TRBJ2-1	TGTGCCACCAGCCTAGGTTTTACTGAGCAGTTCTTC	CATSLGFTEQFF
few	TRBV19	-	TRBJ2-1	TGTGCCAGTAGTATGTATGGTAGCCGGAATGAGCAGTTCTTC	CASSMYGSRNEQFF
-	TRBV6-5	TRBD2	TRBJ2-1	TGTGCCAGTGGGACTACTTACAATGAGCAGTTCTTC	CASGTTYNEQFF
-	TRBV11-2	-	TRBJ2-1	TGTGCCAGCAGCCCCTATCTTTTGGGCACCGATGAGCAGTTCTTC	CASSPYLLGTDEQFF
few	TRBV7-9	TRBD1	TRBJ2-5	TGTGCCAGCAGCTTAGGGACAGGGGGCTCGGAGACCCAGTACTTC	CASSLGTGGSETQYF
-	TRBV4-1	-	TRBJ2-3	TGCGCCAGCAGCCTCCGGGAGCACCTCTTCCGGCAGTATTTT	CASSLREHLFRQYF
few	TRBV9	TRBD2	TRBJ2-5	TGTGCCAGCAGCGCAATGGCCTCGACTAGCGGGAGGGCCGGTGAGACCCAGTACTTC	CASSAMASTSGRAGETQYF
-	TRBV5-1	-	TRBJ2-2	TGCGCCAGCAGCTTGGCGACCTCTGCCGGGGAGCTGTTTTTT	CASSLATSAGELFF
-	TRBV5-8	-	TRBJ2-6	TGTGCCAGCAGGTTCTCTGGGGCCAACGTCCTGACTTTC	CASRFSGANVLTF
-	TRBV4-2	-	TRBJ2-7	TGTGCCAGCAGCCGGGGAACCTACGAGCAGTACTTC	CASSRGTYEQYF
-	TRBV7-2	TRBD2	TRBJ2-5	TGTGCCAGCAGCTTAGCCTCCCCCCAGGGATGGGGGGGAGAGACCCAGTACTTC	CASSLASPQGWGGETQYF
-	TRBV4-1	-	TRBJ1-1	TGCGCCAGCAGCCGGGCTCTGACAGGCATGAACACTGAAGCTTTCTTT	CASSRALTGMNTEAFF
-	TRBV19	-	TRBJ2-7	TGTGCCAGTAGTACGCAGGCACTAACCTACGAGCAGTACTTC	CASSTQALTYEQYF
-	TRBV29-1	-	TRBJ2-1	TGCAGCGTTGAAGATCAAGGTGGCTATAATGAGCAGTTCTTC	CSVEDQGGYNEQFF
-	TRBV7-2	-	TRBJ1-3	TGTGCCAGCAGCCGGACAGTTGGAAACACCATATATTTT	CASSRTVGNTIYF
-	TRBV28	-	TRBJ2-7	TGTGCCAGCGAAACAGCCGCCTACGAGCAGTACTTC	CASETAAYEQYF
-	TRBV29-1	-	TRBJ2-5	TGCAGCGCTGCCCGGGGAAACTCGCTGGGGGAGACCCAGTACTTC	CSAARGNSLGETQYF
-	TRBV15	-	TRBJ2-7	TGTGCCACCAGCAGATCTGGGGGGTCCGGCGAGCAGTACTTC	CATSRSGGSGEQYF
-	TRBV29-1	TRBD1	TRBJ1-1	TGCAGCGTGGAGACAGGGTTAAACACTGAAGCTTTCTTT	CSVETGLNTEAFF
-	TRBV9	-	TRBJ2-3	TGTGCCAGCAGCGCGGGAGCGGCCACAGATACGCAGTATTTT	CASSAGAATDTQYF
-	TRBV4-2	-	TRBJ2-5	TGTGCCAGCAGCCAGAGTGGAGGGGGGTACCAAGAGACCCAGTACTTC	CASSQSGGGYQETQYF
few	TRBV10-3	-	TRBJ2-3	TGTGCCTCCACCCCGGAACCCCACGGTACGCAGTATTTT	CASTPEPHGTQYF
-	TRBV2	-	TRBJ2-5	TGTGCCAGCGGCGGCACGGTGGAGACCCAGTACTTC	CASGGTVETQYF
few	TRBV29-1	-	TRBJ2-5	TGCAGCGTTGCGGGAGACAACCAAGAGACCCAGTACTTC	CSVAGDNQETQYF
-	TRBV25-1	-	TRBJ2-1	TGTGCCACCGAACCAGGTAGCGGATTGTACAATGAGCAGTTCTTC	CATEPGSGLYNEQFF
few	TRBV10-3	-	TRBJ2-7	TGTGCCATCAGTAGTAGGGCCTCTCGTTTAGACGAGCAGTACTTC	CAISSRASRLDEQYF
-	TRBV4-1	-	TRBJ2-3	TGCGCCAGCAGCCGCGGGACCAGCACAGATACGCAGTATTTT	CASSRGTSTDTQYF
few	TRBV29-1	-	TRBJ2-5	TGCAAAACGGGCGTCGGTGGGACCCAGTACTTC	CKTGVGGTQYF
few	TRBV29-1	TRBD2	TRBJ2-1	TGCAGCGTTGATAAGGTAGCGGGAGGGCCGAATGAGCAGTTCTTC	CSVDKVAGGPNEQFF
-	TRBV29-1	-	TRBJ1-2	TGCAGCGTGAGGGCCGGGGGCTACACCTTC	CSVRAGGYTF
few	TRBV15	-	TRBJ1-4	TGTGCCACCAGCAGAGATAAGTGGAAACTGTTTTTT	CATSRDKWKLFF
-	TRBV4-3	-	TRBJ2-1	TGCGCCAGCAGCCAAGAGAAAGGAGGAGGTTGGGATGAGCAGTTCTTC	CASSQEKGGGWDEQFF
-	TRBV2	-	TRBJ1-3	TGTGCCAGCAGTGAAAATCTCAGCGGAAACACCATATATTTT	CASSENLSGNTIYF
-	TRBV30	-	TRBJ2-1	TGTGCCTGGAGTGTAACCCCGGGTTCGATCAATGAGCAGTTCTTC	CAWSVTPGSINEQFF
-	TRBV18	-	TRBJ1-5	TGTGCCAGCTCGCCCGACGCTTCCATTCAGCCCCAGCATTTT	CASSPDASIQPQHF
-	TRBV29-1	-	TRBJ2-1	TGCAGCGAGGGTGACCGGGACCTCTACAATGAGCAGTTCTTC	CSEGDRDLYNEQFF
-	TRBV27	TRBD2	TRBJ2-1	TGTGCCAGCAGTTTGGGGACTAGGGAGGGAAATGAGCAGTTCTTC	CASSLGTREGNEQFF
-	TRBV6-5	-	TRBJ2-7	TGTGCCAGCAACCCGGGACCCGGAAACGAGCAGTACTTC	CASNPGPGNEQYF
-	TRBV7-2	TRBD2	TRBJ2-3	TGTGCCAGCAGCTTAGCCGGGAGGACAGATACGCAGTATTTT	CASSLAGRTDTQYF
few	TRBV6-6	-	TRBJ1-5	TGTGCCAGCAGTTACTCGCAGACTAGCAATCAGCCCCAGCATTTT	CASSYSQTSNQPQHF